The 14 T cell receptor beta chains presented below share a single source sample, sequenced in a study of blood T cell repertoires in COVID-19. Sequencing used immunoSEQ multiplex PCR; TCRdb keeps in-frame clones, though not all of them. The table has tens of thousands of clones, about four fifths seen once. The sequencing sample was made of peripheral blood. The receptors come from a human donor in a cohort sampled during active COVID-19.

The chain joins TRBV30 to TRBJ1-6, with TRBD1 matching 8 bases. The V gene's germline CDR1 is GTSNPN and CDR2 SVGIG (reference sequence). V was pared by 1 base and J by 7 bases, with 9 bases of the junction left unmatched. The CDR3 has 16 residues. In DNA form, the CDR3 reads TGTGCCTGGAGTGCTATCCGGACAGGGCGGAATTCACCCCTCCACTTT. Its protein is CAWSAIRTGRNSPLHF.

The chain joins TRBV4-2 to TRBJ2-3; possibly TRBD2 for D (6 bases). CDR3 length equals 15 residues. With 2 bases removed from V and 0 bases from J, the gap between germline ends came to 9 bases. Germline V CDR1 and CDR2: LGHNA, YNFKEQ. The CDR3 DNA reads TGTGCCAGCAGCCAACTAGGGACTAGCACAGATACGCAGTATTTT. This translates into CASSQLGTSTDTQYF.

In this sample, this clone turned up once. The genes are TRBV7-2 and TRBJ2-3, with TRBD2 matching 10 bases. CDR3 length equals 16 residues. Germline trimming cut 4 bases from V and 4 bases from J; bases unmatched to any gene: 8. Germline CDR1 is SGHTA and CDR2 is FQGNSA. CDR3 bases: TGTGCCAGCAGCTCACCTAGCGGGGGAGTCTCAGATACGCAGTATTTT. It codes for CASSSPSGGVSDTQYF.

This sequence joins TRBV4-1 and TRBJ1-4, with 9 bases lining up with TRBD1. The CDR3 covers 14 residues. Losses at the gene ends were 4 bases for V and 6 bases for J; bases not matched to a gene: 3. CDR1 and CDR2 from the germline V gene are MGHRA and YSYEKL. CDR3 loop: CASSLTGGYEKLFF. The CDR3 region has the DNA TGCGCCAGCAGCCTAACAGGGGGCTATGAAAAACTGTTTTTT.

The chain has TRBV6-1 and TRBJ1-2, with D possibly being TRBD1 (5 bases). Deletions cut 2 bases from V and 4 bases from J, with 14 bases between. CDR3 length equals 15 residues. Germline CDR1 reads MNHNS; CDR2 reads SASEGT. The CDR3 sequence: CASSESGLGGYGYTF. CDR3 sequence (DNA): TGTGCCAGCAGTGAATCGGGGCTGGGGGGCTATGGCTACACCTTC.

The rearrangement joins TRBV12-3 or TRBV12-4 to TRBJ1-2, with TRBD1 matching 7 bases. Unmatched junction bases numbered 8, after V lost 7 bases and J lost 6 bases. The CDR3 totals 13 residues. CDR3 nucleotide sequence: TGTGCCAGCACCCAGGGGGACATCCATGGCTACACCTTC. It is translated as CASTQGDIHGYTF.

V gene TRBV6-6 combines with J gene TRBJ1-2, with D perhaps TRBD1 (5 bases). The CDR3 is 15 amino acids. Trimming took 7 bases from V and 4 from J, leaving 19 bases between them. The germline gives CDR1 MNHNY, CDR2 SVGAGI (reference sequence). CDR3 in amino acids: CASTTTAGNPYGYTF. The DNA for the CDR3 is TGTGCCAGCACCACCACTGCAGGGAATCCCTATGGCTACACCTTC.

There are a few counts of this clone. The chain carries TRBV5-5 and TRBJ2-7, with D perhaps matching TRBD1 (5 bases). The V and J ends lost 0 bases and 2 bases respectively, with 9 bases between them. The CDR3 contains 14 residues. Per germline, CDR1 SGHKS and CDR2 YYEKEE (reference sequence). The CDR3: CASSLVGRAYEQYF. The CDR3 DNA reads TGTGCCAGCAGCTTGGTTGGCAGGGCCTACGAGCAGTACTTC.

The J gene is TRBJ1-2, the V gene TRBV7-3, with a tentative D call TRBD1 (6 bases). Germline CDR1 and CDR2: SGHTA and FQGTGA. This CDR3 comprises 15 residues. V lost 1 base and J lost 4, with 13 bases in between. The CDR3 nucleotides are TGTGCCAGCAGCTTAAATGCCAGGGGAGTCTATGGCTACACCTTC. This encodes CASSLNARGVYGYTF.

The rearrangement uses TRBV21-1 and TRBJ1-1; TRBD1 is taken as the D call from the table, unchecked against the DNA. TRBV21-1 is a known pseudogene. The CDR3 covers 14 residues. The CDR3 DNA is TGTGCCAGCAGCAAAGCGACAGGGGGATCTGAAGCTTTCTTT. This codes for CASSKATGGSEAFF.

The V and J genes are TRBV4-1 and TRBJ1-6; a weak D match, TRBD1 (5 bases). The CDR3 totals 20 residues. V lost 0 bases and J lost 7, with 25 bases in between. Germline loops: CDR1 MGHRA, CDR2 YSYEKL. The CDR3 DNA reads as TGCGCCAGCAGCCAAGACCCATCCCGTGTCAGGGATGGCTACAATTCACCCCTCCACTTT. Its translation: CASSQDPSRVRDGYNSPLHF.

The chain is built from TRBV18 and TRBJ1-1; 9 bases agree with TRBD1. Germline V CDR1 and CDR2: KGHSH, LQKENI. This CDR3 is 15 amino acids long. After removal of 3 bases from V and 1 base from J, the junction contained 3 bases not matched to a gene. The CDR3 reads CASSPLDRGNTEAFF. As DNA, the CDR3 is TGTGCCAGCTCACCGCTGGACAGGGGGAACACTGAAGCTTTCTTT.

The table lists this clone with a count of one. This chain joins TRBV6-5 and TRBJ1-5; D not certain. The CDR3 is 14 amino acids. V lost 2 bases and J lost 5, with 10 bases in between. Germline V gene data show CDR1 as MNHEY and CDR2 as SVGAGI. CDR3 protein: CASSYDNSYQPQHF. The CDR3 coding sequence is TGTGCCAGCAGTTACGACAACAGCTATCAGCCCCAGCATTTT.

This clone is a singleton in its sample. V is TRBV19 and J is TRBJ2-6; D might be TRBD2 (5 bases). Trimming stripped 3 bases from V and 4 bases from J, with 7 bases between. CDR1 LNHDA and CDR2 SQIVND come from the germline V gene (reference sequence). There are 14 residues in the CDR3. CDR3 nucleotide sequence: TGTGCCAGTAGTATGAGGGCGGGGGCCAACGTCCTGACTTTC. As protein: CASSMRAGANVLTF.